This TCR beta chain was recorded in a study of blood T cell repertoires in COVID-19. The overall study: The United States, Italy and Spain were the sources of the acute and convalescent COVID-19 samples.

V lost 1 base and J 3 bases, leaving 9 bases between the germline ends. CDR3 length: 15 residues. CDR1 is SGHVS and CDR2 is FNYEAQ in the germline V gene. In the source study's methods: Amplifying reference gene primers gave estimates of nucleated cell counts. Profiled with immunoSEQ multiplex PCR; TCRdb holds only in-frame clones, not every one. The V and J calls and clone size come from that table; D and trimming were worked out from the DNA. The table shows under 100,000 clones, with around 81% occurring only once. The chain recombines TRBV7-6 with TRBJ2-2, with D possibly matching TRBD2 (6 bases). The clonotype comes from a man aged 50 to 59 with acute or convalescent COVID-19. Sequencing used peripheral blood. CDR3 loop: CASSLEGLYTGELFF. As DNA, the CDR3 is TGTGCCAGCAGCTTAGAGGGACTCTACACCGGGGAGCTGTTTTTT.